What follows are 6 T cell receptor beta chains derived from one specimen sequenced in a study of Ad26.COV2.S vaccination and SARS-CoV-2 variants. Generated by immunoSEQ multiplex PCR, the TCRdb table keeps only in-frame clones and is missing some. Of approximately 410,000 clones listed, roughly 90% are singletons. The treatment was: about 20 received Ad26.COV2.S at low or high dose, single or two shots; roughly five received placebo; per-sample allocation not given. Sampling was performed 63 days after the first vaccine or placebo injection. The input for sequencing was peripheral blood, taken in a trial of Ad26.COV2.S vaccine versus placebo. The receptors here all came from a person aged 18-65 years who received the Ad26.COV2.S COVID-19 vaccine or a placebo.

This chain uses TRBV6-1 with TRBJ1-3; D might be TRBD1 (6 bases). Per germline, CDR1 MNHNS and CDR2 SASEGT. Deletions cut 0 bases from V and 1 base from J, with 7 bases between. CDR3 length equals 15 residues. The CDR3 region has the DNA TGTGCCAGCAGTGAAGCAGGGGGATCTGGAAACACCATATATTTT. Translation: CASSEAGGSGNTIYF.

The chain couples TRBV19 to TRBJ1-5; no definite D call. The CDR3 runs 14 residues. The V gene's germline CDR1 is LNHDA and CDR2 SQIVND (reference sequence). V lost 3 bases to trimming and J lost 2 bases, with 8 bases between them. The CDR3: CASSIREGNQPQHF. For the CDR3, the DNA is TGTGCCAGTAGTATCCGGGAGGGCAATCAGCCCCAGCATTTT.

The V gene is TRBV11-3, the J gene TRBJ1-6; D might be TRBD1 (5 bases). The germline gives CDR1 SGHNT, CDR2 YENEEA. The ends were cut back, 1 base at V and 8 bases at J, with 9 bases in the middle. This CDR3 region has 14 residues. CDR3 protein: CASSLAGADSPLHF. The CDR3 region has the DNA TGTGCCAGCAGCTTAGCCGGGGCCGATTCACCCCTCCACTTT.

J is TRBJ2-3 and V is TRBV19; unclear D gene. CDR3 length: 14 amino acids. V lost 5 bases and J lost 0, with 9 bases in between. Germline assignment: CDR1 LNHDA and CDR2 SQIVND (reference sequence). The CDR3 protein is CASSSSASTDTQYF. The CDR3 DNA reads as TGTGCCAGTAGTTCGAGTGCTAGCACAGATACGCAGTATTTT.

CDR3 sequence: CASSLRTGTDTQYF. CDR3 sequence (DNA): TGTGCCAGCAGCTTGCGTACAGGCACAGATACGCAGTATTTT. The chain recombines TRBV7-2 with TRBJ2-3; D remains ambiguous. The CDR3 contains 14 residues. From germline, CDR1 is SGHTA and CDR2 FQGNSA. V was pared by 3 bases and J by 1 base, with 8 bases between.

This sequence joins TRBV5-1 and TRBJ1-5; 7 positions agree with TRBD1. Germline CDR1 and CDR2: SGHRS and YFSETQ. The CDR3 covers 21 residues. The V and J ends lost 0 bases and 2 bases, in that order; junction bases with no gene match: 20. The CDR3 coding sequence is TGCGCCAGCAGCTTGGTCGTTATGGGCGACAGGGTTCTTTTAGGCAATCAGCCCCAGCATTTT. This sequence encodes CASSLVVMGDRVLLGNQPQHF.